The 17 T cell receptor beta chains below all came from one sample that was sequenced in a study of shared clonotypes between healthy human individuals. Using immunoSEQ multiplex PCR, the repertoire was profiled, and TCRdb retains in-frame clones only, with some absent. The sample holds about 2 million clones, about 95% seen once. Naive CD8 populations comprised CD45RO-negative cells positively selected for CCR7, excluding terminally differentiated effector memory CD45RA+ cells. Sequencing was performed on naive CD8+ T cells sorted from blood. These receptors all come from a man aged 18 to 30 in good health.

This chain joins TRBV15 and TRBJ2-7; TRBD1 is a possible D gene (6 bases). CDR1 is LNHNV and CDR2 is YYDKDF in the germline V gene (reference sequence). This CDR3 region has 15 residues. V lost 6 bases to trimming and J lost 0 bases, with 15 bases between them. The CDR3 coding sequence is TGTGCCACCAGTTTGTCGAGGGGGATCTCCTACGAGCAGTACTTC. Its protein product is CATSLSRGISYEQYF.

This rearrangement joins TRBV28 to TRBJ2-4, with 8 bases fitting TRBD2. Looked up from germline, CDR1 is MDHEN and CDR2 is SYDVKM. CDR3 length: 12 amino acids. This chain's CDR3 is CSERGAKNIQYF. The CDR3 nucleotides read TGTAGTGAGCGGGGGGCCAAAAACATTCAGTACTTC.

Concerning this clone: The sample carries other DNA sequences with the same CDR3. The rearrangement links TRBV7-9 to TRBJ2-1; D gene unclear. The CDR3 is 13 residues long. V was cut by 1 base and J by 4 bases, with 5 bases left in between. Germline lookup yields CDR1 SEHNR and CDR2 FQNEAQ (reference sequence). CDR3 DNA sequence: TGTGCCAGCAGCTTAGTAGAATACAATGAGCAGTTCTTC. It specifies CASSLVEYNEQFF.

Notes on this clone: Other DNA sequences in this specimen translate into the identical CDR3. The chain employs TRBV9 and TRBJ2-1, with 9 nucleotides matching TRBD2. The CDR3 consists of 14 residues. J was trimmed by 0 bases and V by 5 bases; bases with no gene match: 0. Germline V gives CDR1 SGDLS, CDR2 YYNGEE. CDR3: CASSSGSSYNEQFF. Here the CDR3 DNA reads TGTGCCAGCAGTAGCGGGAGCTCCTACAATGAGCAGTTCTTC.

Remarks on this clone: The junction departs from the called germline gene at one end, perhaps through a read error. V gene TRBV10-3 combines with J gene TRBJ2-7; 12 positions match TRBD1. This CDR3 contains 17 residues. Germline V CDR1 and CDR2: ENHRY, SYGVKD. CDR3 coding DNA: TGTGCCATCAGTGAGTCGATCGGGACAGGGGGCTCCGACGAGCAGTACTTC. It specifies CAISESIGTGGSDEQYF.

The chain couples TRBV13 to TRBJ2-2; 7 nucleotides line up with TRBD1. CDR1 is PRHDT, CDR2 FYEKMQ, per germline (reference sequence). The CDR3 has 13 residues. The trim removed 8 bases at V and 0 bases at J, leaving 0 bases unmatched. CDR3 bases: TGTGCCAGCGGGACAGCGAACACCGGGGAGCTGTTTTTT. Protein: CASGTANTGELFF.

The chain's CDR3 is CASSGMEGGGEQYF. The CDR3 DNA is TGTGCCAGCAGCGGGATGGAGGGGGGCGGCGAGCAGTACTTC. The V gene is TRBV2, the J gene TRBJ2-7, with D perhaps being TRBD1 or TRBD2 (6 bases each). The CDR3 sequence is 14 residues long. V was trimmed by 6 bases and J by 6 bases, leaving 18 bases between them. CDR1 is SNHLY and CDR2 is FYNNEI in the germline V gene.

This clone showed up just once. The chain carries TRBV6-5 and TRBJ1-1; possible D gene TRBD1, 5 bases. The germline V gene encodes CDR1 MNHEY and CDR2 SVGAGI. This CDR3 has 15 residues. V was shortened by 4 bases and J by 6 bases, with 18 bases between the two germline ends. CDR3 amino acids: CASSSSGTEGPEAFF. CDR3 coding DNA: TGTGCCAGCAGTTCATCCGGGACCGAGGGTCCTGAAGCTTTCTTT.

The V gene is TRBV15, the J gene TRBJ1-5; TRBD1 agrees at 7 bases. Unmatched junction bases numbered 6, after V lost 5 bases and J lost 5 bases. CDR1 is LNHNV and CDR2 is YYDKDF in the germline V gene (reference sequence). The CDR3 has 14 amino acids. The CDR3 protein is CATSPSGGDQPQHF. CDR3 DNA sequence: TGTGCCACCAGCCCCTCAGGGGGGGATCAGCCCCAGCATTTT.

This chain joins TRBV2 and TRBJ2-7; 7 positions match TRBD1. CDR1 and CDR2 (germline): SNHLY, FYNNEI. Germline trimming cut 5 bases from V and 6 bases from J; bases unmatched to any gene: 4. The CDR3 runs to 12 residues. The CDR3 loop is CASSWTGGEQYF. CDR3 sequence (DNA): TGTGCCAGCAGTTGGACAGGAGGCGAGCAGTACTTC.

CDR3 DNA: TGTGCCTGGTGTCCGGGGCTAGGAAATCAGCCCCAGCATTTT. Translating it yields CAWCPGLGNQPQHF. The V and J genes are TRBV30 and TRBJ1-5; a weak D match, TRBD1 (5 bases). V shed 5 bases and J shed 4 bases, with 15 bases lying between them. Germline values: CDR1 GTSNPN, CDR2 SVGIG (reference sequence). The CDR3 sequence is 14 residues long. Together with reference TRBV30 and TRBJ1-5, the CDR3 gives the full variable domain: SQTIHQWPATLVQPVGSPLSLECTVEGTSNPNLYWYRQAAGRGLQLLFYSVGIGQISSEVPQNLSASRPQDRQFILSSKKLLLSDSGFYLCAWCPGLGNQPQHFGDGTRLSIL.

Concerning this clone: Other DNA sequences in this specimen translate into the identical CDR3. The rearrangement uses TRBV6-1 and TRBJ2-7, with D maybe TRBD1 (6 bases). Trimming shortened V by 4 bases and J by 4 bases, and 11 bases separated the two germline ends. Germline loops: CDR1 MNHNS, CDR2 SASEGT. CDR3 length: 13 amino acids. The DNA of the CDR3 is TGTGCCAGCAGTGCCGGGACATCATACGAGCAGTACTTC. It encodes CASSAGTSYEQYF.

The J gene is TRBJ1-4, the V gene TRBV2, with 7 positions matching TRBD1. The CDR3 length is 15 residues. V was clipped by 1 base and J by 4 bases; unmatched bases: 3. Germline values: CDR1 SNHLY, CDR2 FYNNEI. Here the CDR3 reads CASSEEGADNEKLFF. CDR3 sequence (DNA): TGTGCCAGCAGTGAAGAGGGGGCTGATAATGAAAAACTGTTTTTT. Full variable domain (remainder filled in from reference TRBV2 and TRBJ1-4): EPEVTQTPSHQVTQMGQEVILRCVPISNHLYFYWYRQILGQKVEFLVSFYNNEISEKSEIFDDQFSVERPDGSNFTLKIRSTKLEDSAMYFCASSEEGADNEKLFFGSGTQLSVL.

CDR3 amino acids: CATSPPLAGEEYGYTF. The CDR3 coding sequence is TGTGCCACCAGCCCTCCCCTCGCGGGGGAGGAATATGGCTACACCTTC. The rearrangement joins TRBV15 to TRBJ1-2, with a possible D match to TRBD1 (5 bases). CDR1 is LNHNV and CDR2 is YYDKDF in the germline V gene (reference sequence). V dropped 5 bases and J dropped 5 bases, with 21 bases sitting between them. This CDR3 contains 16 residues.

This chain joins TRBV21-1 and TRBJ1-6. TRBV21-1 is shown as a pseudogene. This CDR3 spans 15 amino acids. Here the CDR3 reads CASSNPPGSNSPLHF. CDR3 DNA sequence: TGTGCCAGCAGCAACCCCCCGGGCAGTAATTCACCCCTCCACTTT.

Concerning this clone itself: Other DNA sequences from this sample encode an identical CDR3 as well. For the CDR3, the DNA is TGTGCCAGCAGTGAAGCAGGGACAGCCTACGAGCAGTACTTC. Its protein product is CASSEAGTAYEQYF. The chain couples TRBV6-1 to TRBJ2-7; TRBD1 agrees at 7 bases. The V and J ends lost 0 bases and 2 bases, in that order; junction bases with no gene match: 1. Germline lookup yields CDR1 MNHNS and CDR2 SASEGT. The CDR3 has 14 amino acids.

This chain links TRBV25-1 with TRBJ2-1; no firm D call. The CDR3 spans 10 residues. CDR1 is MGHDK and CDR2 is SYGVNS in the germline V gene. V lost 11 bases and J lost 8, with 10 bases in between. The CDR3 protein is CAVDGYEQFF. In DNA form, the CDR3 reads TGTGCCGTAGACGGTTATGAGCAGTTCTTC.